This T cell receptor (beta chain) was identified during a study of blood T cell repertoires in COVID-19. About the research overall: Nucleic acid was either cDNA or gDNA, and it came from T cells, B-cell-depleted T cells, or PBMCs.

Using immunoSEQ multiplex PCR, the repertoire was profiled, and TCRdb retains in-frame clones only, with some absent. The sample records around 140,000 clones, around 80% being singletons. V shed 2 bases and J shed 7 bases, with 11 bases lying between them. This CDR3 has 14 amino acids. Germline V gene data show CDR1 as MNHNS and CDR2 as SASEGT. Source material: peripheral blood. This chain connects TRBV6-1 to TRBJ1-4; D uncertain. This TCR came from a woman at least 80 years old with active or convalescent COVID-19. Here the CDR3 DNA reads TGTGCCAGCAGTGAAACTCACCGTGGTGAAAAACTGTTTTTT. Translated, it gives CASSETHRGEKLFF.